This T cell receptor beta chain stems from a study of shared clonotypes between healthy human individuals. Study outcomes and limitations: For naive CD4 cells, 5% to 6.5% of clonotypes were shared across a handful of donors. In contrast to clonotypes shared by all four donors, non-shared clonotypes had lower generation probabilities.

Germline loops: CDR1 MGHDK, CDR2 SYGVNS. The trim removed 4 bases at V and 3 bases at J, leaving 6 bases unmatched. The CDR3 length is 15 residues. Clones were read by immunoSEQ multiplex PCR, and TCRdb kept only the in-frame ones, dropping some. The sample lists roughly 2,500,000 clones; approximately 93% were seen once. As regards this clone: Its specificity is not known.

Sequencing was done on a sample of naive CD4+ T cells from PBMCs. Subset denoted: CD45RA+ positively selected. The chain couples TRBV25-1 to TRBJ2-3, with 8 bases aligning to TRBD1. This clonotype was sampled from a young man in good health. Some clones in this sample may be carry-over from other donors' samples. CDR3 region: CASSATGEMTDTQYF. For the CDR3, the DNA is TGTGCCAGCAGTGCGACAGGGGAGATGACAGATACGCAGTATTTT.